These 21 T cell receptor beta chains share one sample of origin, sequenced in a study of cytomegalovirus exposure and HLA in healthy donors. Both 60 Vbeta primers and 13 Jbeta primers went into the PCR. Clones were sequenced by immunoSEQ multiplex PCR, and TCRdb holds only the in-frame ones, with some missing. This sample has about 190,000 clones, with 80% to 90% found just once. Sequences were obtained from PBMCs. Receptor source: a man aged 25-40 years in good health and CMV-seronegative.

The CDR3 sequence: CASSHRGLAGGWNTGELFF. CDR3 DNA sequence: TGTGCCAGCAGCCACCGGGGACTAGCGGGAGGTTGGAACACCGGGGAGCTGTTTTTT. The J gene is TRBJ2-2, the V gene TRBV11-2; 15 nucleotides line up with TRBD2. The trim removed 5 bases at V and 1 base at J, leaving 8 bases unmatched. The CDR3 totals 19 residues. Germline V gene lookup returns CDR1 SGHAT and CDR2 FQNNGV.

In its sample, this clone was seen once. The chain combines TRBV5-6 with TRBJ2-7; TRBD1 matches 9 bases. The CDR3 runs to 15 residues. Trimming took 0 bases from V and 6 from J; bases not matched to a gene: 7. Germline CDR1 and CDR2: SGHDT and YYEEEE. The CDR3 sequence: CASSLVGTGYGEQYF. The CDR3 DNA sequence: TGTGCCAGCAGCTTGGTCGGGACAGGGTATGGCGAGCAGTACTTC.

The rearrangement uses TRBV18 and TRBJ1-5; TRBD1 matches at 11 bases. The CDR3 covers 15 residues. Trimming removed 3 bases from V and 5 bases from J; junction bases left unmatched: 3. Germline V gene sequence: CDR1 KGHSH, CDR2 LQKENI. CDR3 amino acids: CASSPGQGGDQPQHF. CDR3 nucleotides: TGTGCCAGCTCACCGGGACAGGGGGGTGATCAGCCCCAGCATTTT.

This clone occurred once. The V and J genes are TRBV21-1 and TRBJ1-3. TRBV21-1 is classified as a pseudogene. This CDR3 contains 17 residues. This CDR3 reads CASSPIPWRGVGNTIYF. DNA for the CDR3: TGTGCCAGCAGCCCGATTCCATGGAGGGGTGTCGGAAACACCATATATTTT.

This clone was detected only once. CDR3 sequence reads: CASSLEGRGHLNQPQHF. The CDR3 DNA reads as TGTGCCAGCAGCTTAGAGGGCAGGGGACACCTCAATCAGCCCCAGCATTTT. The rearrangement links TRBV7-9 to TRBJ1-5, with a possible D match to TRBD1 (6 bases). Trimming shortened V by 1 base and J by 3 bases, and 16 bases separated the two germline ends. Germline assignment: CDR1 SEHNR and CDR2 FQNEAQ (reference sequence). This CDR3 is built from 17 residues. The full variable domain, in which reference TRBV7-9 and TRBJ1-5 provide the parts outside the CDR3, is DTGVSQNPRHKITKRGQNVTFRCDPISEHNRLYWYRQTLGQGPEFLTYFQNEAQLEKSRLLSDRFSAERPKGSFSTLEIQRTEQGDSAMYLCASSLEGRGHLNQPQHFGDGTRLSIL.

CDR3 protein: CASSPDRTPYGYTF. CDR3 coding DNA: TGTGCCAGCAGCCCGGACAGGACTCCTTATGGCTACACCTTC. V usage is TRBV2 and J usage is TRBJ1-2; 7 bases agree with TRBD1. Per the germline V gene, CDR1 is SNHLY and CDR2 is FYNNEI. Trimming cost V 6 bases and J 5 bases; bases outside gene matches: 9. This CDR3 contains 14 residues.

This sequence joins TRBV28 and TRBJ2-3; 10 bases fit TRBD2. Germline V gene lookup returns CDR1 MDHEN and CDR2 SYDVKM. CDR3 length: 16 amino acids. V gave up 4 bases and J gave up 5 bases; unmatched junction bases: 9. The CDR3 region has the DNA TGTGCCAGCAGTTCCCGAGCGGGAGGGCCTGGAGATACGCAGTATTTT. Protein product: CASSSRAGGPGDTQYF.

J is TRBJ1-1 and V is TRBV5-1, with 10 bases aligning to TRBD1. The ends lost 3 bases at V and 4 bases at J; junction bases unmatched: 9. The CDR3 runs to 16 residues. The germline V gene has CDR1 SGHRS and CDR2 YFSETQ. The CDR3 DNA sequence: TGCGCCAGCAGCTCGGGAGGACAGGGGGGGTTCACTGAAGCTTTCTTT. This codes for CASSSGGQGGFTEAFF.

Regarding this clone: Compared with germline, one end of the junction differs, possibly owing to a read error. The chain recombines TRBV6-8 with TRBJ2-6, with 8 bases aligning to TRBD1. This CDR3 comprises 18 residues. Germline CDR1 and CDR2: MNHGY and SAAAGT. For the CDR3, the DNA is TGTGCCAGCTTCGCTGGGGGGACAGGTTCCTCTGGGGCCAACGGCCTGACTTTC. Translation: CASFAGGTGSSGANGLTF.

The rearrangement joins TRBV29-1 to TRBJ2-7, with 9 bases matching TRBD2. V was clipped by 6 bases and J by 3 bases; unmatched bases: 9. The CDR3 is made up of 14 amino acids. Per the germline V gene, CDR1 is SQVTM and CDR2 is ANQGSEA. The chain's CDR3 is CSVETSGNDYEQYF. Written as DNA, the CDR3 is TGCAGCGTCGAGACTAGCGGTAATGACTACGAGCAGTACTTC.

The chain combines TRBV13 with TRBJ1-1; D call uncertain. Trimming cost V 5 bases and J 4 bases, with 8 bases left between them. CDR1 is PRHDT and CDR2 is FYEKMQ in the germline V gene (reference sequence). CDR3 length equals 12 residues. In DNA form, the CDR3 reads TGTGCCAGCAGCGTGGGCACCACTGAAGCTTTCTTT. Protein product: CASSVGTTEAFF. The whole variable domain, remainder taken from reference TRBV13 and TRBJ1-1, is AAGVIQSPRHLIKEKRETATLKCYPIPRHDTVYWYQQGPGQDPQFLISFYEKMQSDKGSIPDRFSAQQFSDYHSELNMSSLELGDSALYFCASSVGTTEAFFGQGTRLTVV.

The gene calls are TRBV6-1 and TRBJ2-3; 12 bases map to TRBD2. The CDR3 contains 15 residues. Germline CDR1 reads MNHNS; CDR2 reads SASEGT. Germline trimming cut 5 bases from V and 6 bases from J; bases unmatched to any gene: 6. The CDR3 protein is CASSKGLAGRDTQYF. The CDR3 bases are TGTGCCAGCAGTAAGGGACTAGCGGGCCGTGATACGCAGTATTTT.

The chain uses TRBV7-2 and TRBJ1-5, with D tentatively TRBD1 (5 bases). V gave up 5 bases and J gave up 4 bases, with 9 bases separating them. The length of the CDR3 is 13 residues. CDR1 SGHTA and CDR2 FQGNSA come from the germline V gene. The CDR3 DNA follows: TGTGCCAGCAGCAGACAGCCGAATCAGCCCCAGCATTTT. It yields the protein CASSRQPNQPQHF.

The chain uses TRBV6-1 and TRBJ1-6; D may be TRBD1 (5 bases). The germline V and J ends were trimmed by 6 bases and 13 bases, with 22 bases remaining between them. The CDR3 runs to 15 residues. Germline V CDR1 and CDR2: MNHNS, SASEGT. CDR3 nucleotide sequence: TGTGCCAGCAGGACCCCCGGGACTGGGAAAATTCCCCTCCACTTT. As protein: CASRTPGTGKIPLHF.

The chain combines TRBV6-6 with TRBJ1-6, with no clear D. Germline CDR1 reads MNHNY; CDR2 reads SVGAGI (reference sequence). With 0 bases removed from V and 10 bases from J, the gap between germline ends came to 13 bases. The CDR3 covers 15 residues. DNA for the CDR3: TGTGCCAGCAGTTACTCGGGTGAGGGTTACTCACCCCTCCACTTT. It specifies CASSYSGEGYSPLHF.

The genes are TRBV29-1 and TRBJ1-2; D may be TRBD1 (5 bases). The germline V gene encodes CDR1 SQVTM and CDR2 ANQGSEA. CDR3 size: 14 residues. Deletions cut 8 bases from V and 5 bases from J, with 21 bases between. The CDR3, as DNA: TGCAGCACTGGAGGGGCCCGGGGGAATTATGGCTACACCTTC. The encoded protein is CSTGGARGNYGYTF. The entire variable domain, with the rest obtained from reference TRBV29-1 and TRBJ1-2, is as follows: SAVISQKPSRDICQRGTSLTIQCQVDSQVTMMFWYRQQPGQSLTLIATANQGSEATYESGFVIDKFPISRPNLTFSTLTVSNMSPEDSSIYLCSTGGARGNYGYTFGSGTRLTVV.

The CDR3 spells CASSYIGGNYGYTF. The DNA for the CDR3 is TGTGCCAGCAGTTATATTGGAGGGAACTATGGCTACACCTTC. The chain is built from TRBV6-5 and TRBJ1-2; D unclear. Germline-derived CDR1 and CDR2 are MNHEY and SVGAGI. This CDR3 contains 14 residues. With 3 bases removed from V and 2 bases from J, the gap between germline ends came to 10 bases.

The rearrangement joins TRBV6-5 to TRBJ2-5, with TRBD2 identical over 8 bases. Trimming took 6 bases from V and 2 from J; bases not matched to a gene: 8. CDR1 is MNHEY and CDR2 is SVGAGI in the germline V gene. The CDR3 is 15 amino acids. CDR3 DNA sequence: TGTGCCAGCAGCCGCGGGACTAGGGGGCAAGAGACCCAGTACTTC. Translating it yields CASSRGTRGQETQYF.

The rearrangement links TRBV6-5 to TRBJ1-5, with D possibly matching TRBD1 (5 bases). Per germline, CDR1 MNHEY and CDR2 SVGAGI. V gave up 6 bases and J gave up 0 bases, with 12 bases separating them. This CDR3 has 15 amino acids. The CDR3 nucleotides are TGTGCCAGCAGCCTCGACAGCCTTAGCAATCAGCCCCAGCATTTT. This sequence encodes CASSLDSLSNQPQHF.

The genes are TRBV5-1 and TRBJ2-2; TRBD2 aligns across 7 bases. Germline values: CDR1 SGHRS, CDR2 YFSETQ. The length of the CDR3 is 15 residues. Unmatched junction bases numbered 8, after V lost 4 bases and J lost 5 bases. The CDR3 is CASSPGLPGTGELFF. As DNA, the CDR3 is TGCGCCAGCAGCCCGGGACTACCGGGGACCGGGGAGCTGTTTTTT.

This clone has a handful of counts. The rearrangement uses TRBV11-2 and TRBJ2-2; no firm D call. CDR3 length: 16 amino acids. Trimming pared 5 bases from V and 0 bases from J, leaving 13 bases between. Germline CDR1 is SGHAT and CDR2 is FQNNGV. The CDR3 nucleotides read TGTGCCAGCAGCCTACGAAACAGAGCGAACACCGGGGAGCTGTTTTTT. It translates to CASSLRNRANTGELFF.